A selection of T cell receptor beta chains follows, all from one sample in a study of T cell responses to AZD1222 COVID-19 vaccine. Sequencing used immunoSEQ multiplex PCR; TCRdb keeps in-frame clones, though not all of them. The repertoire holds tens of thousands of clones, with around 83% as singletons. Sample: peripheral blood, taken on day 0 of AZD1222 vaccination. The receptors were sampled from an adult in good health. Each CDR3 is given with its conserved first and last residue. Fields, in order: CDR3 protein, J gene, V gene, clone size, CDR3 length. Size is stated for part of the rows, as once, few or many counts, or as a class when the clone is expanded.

cdr3_aa: CASSTSGRPTYGYTF
j_call: TRBJ1-2
v_call: TRBV7-8
clone_size: .
cdr3_length: 15

cdr3_aa: CASSPVIGLQETQYF
j_call: TRBJ2-5
v_call: TRBV18
clone_size: few
cdr3_length: 15

cdr3_aa: CASSQDETGMGRSPLHF
j_call: TRBJ1-6
v_call: TRBV4-1
clone_size: .
cdr3_length: 17

cdr3_aa: CASSLAEQGADEQFF
j_call: TRBJ2-1
v_call: TRBV5-1
clone_size: once
cdr3_length: 15

cdr3_aa: CASSFTGYTEAFF
j_call: TRBJ1-1
v_call: TRBV11-3
clone_size: few
cdr3_length: 13

cdr3_aa: CASSDSWMGEKLFF
j_call: TRBJ1-4
v_call: TRBV2
clone_size: .
cdr3_length: 14

cdr3_aa: CASSQGVGTVNTEAFF
j_call: TRBJ1-1
v_call: TRBV3-1/TRBV3-2
clone_size: .
cdr3_length: 16

cdr3_aa: CASSIGQNTEAFF
j_call: TRBJ1-1
v_call: TRBV7-3
clone_size: .
cdr3_length: 13

cdr3_aa: CASSSSGLAGGNEQFF
j_call: TRBJ2-1
v_call: TRBV7-9
clone_size: .
cdr3_length: 16

cdr3_aa: CASSTPPGSPGNTIYF
j_call: TRBJ1-3
v_call: TRBV7-2
clone_size: .
cdr3_length: 16

cdr3_aa: CASSQGDRGAFF
j_call: TRBJ1-1
v_call: TRBV7-9
clone_size: .
cdr3_length: 12

cdr3_aa: CASSLVRNSNTDTQYF
j_call: TRBJ2-3
v_call: TRBV7-9
clone_size: .
cdr3_length: 16